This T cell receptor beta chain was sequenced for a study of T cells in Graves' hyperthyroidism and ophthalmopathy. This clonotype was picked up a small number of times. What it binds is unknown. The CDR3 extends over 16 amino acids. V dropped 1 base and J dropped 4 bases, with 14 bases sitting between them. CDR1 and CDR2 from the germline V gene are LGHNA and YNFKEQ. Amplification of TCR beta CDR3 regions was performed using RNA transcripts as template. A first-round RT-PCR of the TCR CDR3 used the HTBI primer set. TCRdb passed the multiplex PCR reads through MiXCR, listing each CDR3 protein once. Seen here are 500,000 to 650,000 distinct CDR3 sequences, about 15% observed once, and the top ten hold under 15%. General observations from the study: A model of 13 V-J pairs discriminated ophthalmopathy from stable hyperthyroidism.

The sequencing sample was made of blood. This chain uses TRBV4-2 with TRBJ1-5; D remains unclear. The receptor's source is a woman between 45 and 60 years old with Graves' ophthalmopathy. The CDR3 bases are TGTGCCAGCAGCCAAGTCACAGCAAACACTAATCAGCCCCAGCATTTT. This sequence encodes CASSQVTANTNQPQHF.